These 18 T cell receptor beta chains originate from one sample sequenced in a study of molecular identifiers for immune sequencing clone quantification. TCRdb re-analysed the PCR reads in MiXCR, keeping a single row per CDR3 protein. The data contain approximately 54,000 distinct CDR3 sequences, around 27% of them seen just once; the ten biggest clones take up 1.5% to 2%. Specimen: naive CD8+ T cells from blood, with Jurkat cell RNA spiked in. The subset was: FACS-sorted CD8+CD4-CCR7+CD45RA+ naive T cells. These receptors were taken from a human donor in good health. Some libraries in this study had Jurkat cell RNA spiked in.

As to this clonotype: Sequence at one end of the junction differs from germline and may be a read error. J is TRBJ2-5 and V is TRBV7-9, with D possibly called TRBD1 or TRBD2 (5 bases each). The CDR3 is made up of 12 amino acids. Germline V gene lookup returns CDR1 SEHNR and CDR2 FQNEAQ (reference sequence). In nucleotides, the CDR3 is TGTGCCAGCAGCTTCGGGGCCGAGCCCCAGTCCTTC. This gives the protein CASSFGAEPQSF.

This chain's CDR3 is CASSLVVQSDTQYF. CDR3 DNA sequence: TGTGCCAGCAGCTTAGTAGTTCAGTCAGATACGCAGTATTTT. V is TRBV11-2 and J is TRBJ2-3; D is unclear. This CDR3 has 14 residues. Germline V gives CDR1 SGHAT, CDR2 FQNNGV. The V and J ends lost 1 base and 4 bases respectively, with 9 bases between them.

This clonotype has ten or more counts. CDR3 nucleotides: TGTGCCAGCCGCTGGGAATCGTCTAACTATGGCTACACCTTC. Its protein product is CASRWESSNYGYTF. The chain has TRBV6-2 or TRBV6-3 and TRBJ1-2, with D unresolved. The germline V gene encodes CDR1 MNHEY and CDR2 SVGEGT. This CDR3 has 14 amino acids. Trimming shortened V by 8 bases and J by 0 bases, and 13 bases separated the two germline ends.

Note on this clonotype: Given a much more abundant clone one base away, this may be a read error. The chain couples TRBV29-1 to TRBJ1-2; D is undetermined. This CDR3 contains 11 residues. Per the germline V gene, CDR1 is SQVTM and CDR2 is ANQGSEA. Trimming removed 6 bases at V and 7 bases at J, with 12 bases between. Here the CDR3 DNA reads TGCAGCGTCCCGTCAATGCCTGGCTACACCTTC. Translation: CSVPSMPGYTF. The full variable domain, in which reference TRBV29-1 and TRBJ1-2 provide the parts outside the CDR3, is SAVISQKPSRDICQRGTSLTIQCQVDSQVTMMFWYRQQPGQSLTLIATANQGSEATYESGFVIDKFPISRPNLTFSTLTVSNMSPEDSSIYLCSVPSMPGYTFGSGTRLTVV.

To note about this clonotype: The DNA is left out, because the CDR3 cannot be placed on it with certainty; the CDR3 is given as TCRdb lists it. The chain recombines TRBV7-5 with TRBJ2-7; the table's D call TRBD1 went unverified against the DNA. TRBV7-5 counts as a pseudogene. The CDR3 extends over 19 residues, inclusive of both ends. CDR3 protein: CISVPAATSTGEGSYEQYF.

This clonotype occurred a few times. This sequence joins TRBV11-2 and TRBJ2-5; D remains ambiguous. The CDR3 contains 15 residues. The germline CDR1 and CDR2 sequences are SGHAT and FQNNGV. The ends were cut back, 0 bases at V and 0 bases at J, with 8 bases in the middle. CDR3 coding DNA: TGTGCCAGCAGCTTAGAGGCTACCCACCAAGAGACCCAGTACTTC. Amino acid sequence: CASSLEATHQETQYF. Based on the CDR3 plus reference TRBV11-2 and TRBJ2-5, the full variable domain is EAGVAQSPRYKIIEKRQSVAFWCNPISGHATLYWYQQILGQGPKLLIQFQNNGVVDDSQLPKDRFSAERLKGVDSTLKIQPAKLEDSAVYLCASSLEATHQETQYFGPGTRLLVL.

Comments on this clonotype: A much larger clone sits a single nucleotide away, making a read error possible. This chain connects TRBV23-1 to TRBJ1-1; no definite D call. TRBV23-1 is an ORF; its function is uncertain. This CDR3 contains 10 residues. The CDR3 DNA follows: TGCGGCAGCAGAGGCACTGAAGCTTTCTTT. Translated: CGSRGTEAFF.

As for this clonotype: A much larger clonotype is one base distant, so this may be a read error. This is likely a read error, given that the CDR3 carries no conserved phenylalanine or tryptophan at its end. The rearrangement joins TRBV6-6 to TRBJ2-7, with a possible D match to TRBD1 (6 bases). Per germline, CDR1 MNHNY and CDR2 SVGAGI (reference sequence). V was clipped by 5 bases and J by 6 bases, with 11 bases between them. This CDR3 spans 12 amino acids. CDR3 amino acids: CASSLLGGEQYY. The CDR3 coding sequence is TGTGCCAGCAGTCTCTTAGGGGGCGAGCAGTACTAC.

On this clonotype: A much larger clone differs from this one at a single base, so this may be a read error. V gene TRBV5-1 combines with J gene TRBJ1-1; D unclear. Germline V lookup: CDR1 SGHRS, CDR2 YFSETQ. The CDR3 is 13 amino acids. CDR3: CAGSLSDGREAFF. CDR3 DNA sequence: TGCGCCGGCAGCTTGTCGGATGGACGAGAAGCTTTCTTT.

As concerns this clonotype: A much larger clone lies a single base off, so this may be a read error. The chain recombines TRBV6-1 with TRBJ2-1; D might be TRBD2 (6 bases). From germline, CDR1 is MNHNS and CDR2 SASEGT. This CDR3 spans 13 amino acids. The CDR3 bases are TGTGCCAGCAGCCAAGTACGGGGGAATGCGCAGTTCTTC. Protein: CASSQVRGNAQFF.

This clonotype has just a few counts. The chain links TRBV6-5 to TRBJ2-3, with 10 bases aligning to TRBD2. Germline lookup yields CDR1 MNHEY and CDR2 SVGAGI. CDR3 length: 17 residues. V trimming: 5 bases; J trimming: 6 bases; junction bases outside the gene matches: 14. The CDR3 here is CASSLQGLAAVPDTQYF. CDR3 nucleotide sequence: TGTGCCAGCAGTCTTCAAGGACTAGCGGCGGTCCCCGATACGCAGTATTTT.

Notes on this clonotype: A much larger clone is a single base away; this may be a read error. This CDR3 is CASSSRLTENTEGFF. The CDR3 DNA follows: TGTGCCAGCAGCTCAAGACTGACAGAGAACACTGAAGGTTTCTTT. The chain combines TRBV7-9 with TRBJ1-1, with a tentative D call TRBD1 (5 bases). This CDR3 contains 15 residues. Germline lookup yields CDR1 SEHNR and CDR2 FQNEAQ (reference sequence).

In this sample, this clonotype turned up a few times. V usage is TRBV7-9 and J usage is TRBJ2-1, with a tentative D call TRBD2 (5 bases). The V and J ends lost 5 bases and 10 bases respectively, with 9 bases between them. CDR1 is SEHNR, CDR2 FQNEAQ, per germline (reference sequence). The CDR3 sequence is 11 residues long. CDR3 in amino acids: CASSVGGEQFF. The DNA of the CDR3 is TGTGCCAGCAGCGTGGGCGGGGAGCAGTTCTTC.

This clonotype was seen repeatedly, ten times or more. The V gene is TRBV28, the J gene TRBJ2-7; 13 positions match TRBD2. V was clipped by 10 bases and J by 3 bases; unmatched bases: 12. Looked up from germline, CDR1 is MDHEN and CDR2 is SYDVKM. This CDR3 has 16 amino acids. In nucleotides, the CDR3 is TGTGCCACTAGAGGACTAGCGGGAGCCATCTACTACGAGCAGTACTTC. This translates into CATRGLAGAIYYEQYF.

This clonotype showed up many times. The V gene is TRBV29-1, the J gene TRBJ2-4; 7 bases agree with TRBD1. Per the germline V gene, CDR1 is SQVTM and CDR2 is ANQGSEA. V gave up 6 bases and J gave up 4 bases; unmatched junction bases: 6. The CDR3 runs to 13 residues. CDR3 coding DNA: TGCAGCGTCTTAGACAGGGAGAAAAACATTCAGTACTTC. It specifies CSVLDREKNIQYF.

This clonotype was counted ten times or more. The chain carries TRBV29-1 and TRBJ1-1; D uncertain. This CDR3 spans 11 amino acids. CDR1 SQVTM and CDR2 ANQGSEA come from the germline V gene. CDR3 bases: TGCAGTACCTCGTGGGGCACTGAAGCTTTCTTT. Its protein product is CSTSWGTEAFF.

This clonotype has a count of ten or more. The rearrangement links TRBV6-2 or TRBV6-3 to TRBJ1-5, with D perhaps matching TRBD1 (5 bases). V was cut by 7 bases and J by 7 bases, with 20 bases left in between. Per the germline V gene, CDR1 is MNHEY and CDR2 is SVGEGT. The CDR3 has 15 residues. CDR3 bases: TGTGCCAGCAAAGGGGCAGGGACCCGACAGCAGCCCCAGCATTTT. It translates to CASKGAGTRQQPQHF.

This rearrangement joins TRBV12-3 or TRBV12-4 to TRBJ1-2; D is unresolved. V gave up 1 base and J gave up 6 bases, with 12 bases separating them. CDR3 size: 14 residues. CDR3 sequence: CASSLGLPVHGYTF. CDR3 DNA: TGTGCCAGCAGTTTAGGGCTCCCCGTCCATGGCTACACCTTC.